These 14 T cell receptor beta chains were all obtained from the same sample, sequenced in a study of cytomegalovirus exposure and HLA in healthy donors. With 60 Vbeta and 13 Jbeta primers, the PCR was carried out. Sequencing used immunoSEQ multiplex PCR; TCRdb keeps in-frame clones, though not all of them. The table lists over 95,000 clones, 77% of them singletons, with around 9.9% in the top ten. Source material: PBMCs. The receptors originated from a man aged 35 to 55 in good health and CMV-seropositive.

This chain uses TRBV7-2 with TRBJ2-3; 12 nucleotides match TRBD2. Germline V CDR1 and CDR2: SGHTA, FQGNSA. This CDR3 region has 13 residues. After removal of 5 bases from V and 9 bases from J, the junction contained 3 bases not matched to a gene. CDR3 sequence (DNA): TGTGCCAGCAGCGCTACTAGCGGGGGGACGCAGTATTTT. The encoded protein is CASSATSGGTQYF. The complete variable domain, with remaining parts taken from reference TRBV7-2 and TRBJ2-3, reads GAGVSQSPSNKVTEKGKDVELRCDPISGHTALYWYRQSLGQGLEFLIYFQGNSAPDKSGLPSDRFSAERTGGSVSTLTIQRTQQEDSAVYLCASSATSGGTQYFGPGTRLTVL.

This clone appeared once. CDR3 nucleotide sequence: TGCGCCAGCAGCCAAGGCATAGCGGGGGGATTGGCCAAAAACATTCAGTACTTC. Translating gives CASSQGIAGGLAKNIQYF. The V call is TRBV4-1, the J call TRBJ2-4; 10 positions match TRBD2. This CDR3 has 18 residues. Germline CDR1 is MGHRA and CDR2 is YSYEKL. Trimming at V came to 1 base and at J to 1 base, leaving 7 bases not matched to a gene.

The gene calls are TRBV10-2 and TRBJ1-2; D might be TRBD1 (5 bases). The germline gives CDR1 WSHSY, CDR2 SAAADI. The CDR3 extends over 18 amino acids. V was cut by 6 bases and J by 8 bases, with 31 bases left in between. The DNA for the CDR3 is TGCGCCAGCAGCGACTTTCGCGCAACGGTCAGGGCCGTGGGGGGCTACACCTTC. Protein product: CASSDFRATVRAVGGYTF.

This chain joins TRBV5-1 and TRBJ2-4; maybe TRBD1 (7 bases). The V and J ends lost 1 base and 0 bases respectively, with 14 bases between them. There are 17 residues in the CDR3. The germline V gene encodes CDR1 SGHRS and CDR2 YFSETQ. As DNA, the CDR3 is TGCGCCAGCAGCTTGTTATCAGGGGGACTAGCCAAAAACATTCAGTACTTC. Translating it yields CASSLLSGGLAKNIQYF.

The V and J genes are TRBV27 and TRBJ2-7, with 13 nucleotides matching TRBD2. CDR3 length: 15 residues. Germline-derived CDR1 and CDR2 are MNHEY and SMNVEV (reference sequence). Trimming took 4 bases from V and 3 from J; bases not matched to a gene: 3. CDR3 loop: CASSSGLAGIYEQYF. As DNA, the CDR3 is TGTGCCAGCAGTTCGGGACTAGCGGGGATCTACGAGCAGTACTTC.

V is TRBV27 and J is TRBJ2-2, with 9 nucleotides matching TRBD2. This CDR3 region has 15 residues. CDR1 MNHEY and CDR2 SMNVEV come from the germline V gene (reference sequence). V trimming: 2 bases; J trimming: 6 bases; junction bases outside the gene matches: 4. The CDR3: CASSLAGLASGELFF. CDR3 nucleotides: TGTGCCAGCAGTTTAGCGGGACTAGCATCCGGGGAGCTGTTTTTT.

The rearrangement uses TRBV2 and TRBJ1-1; a weak D match, TRBD1 (5 bases). The germline CDR1 and CDR2 sequences are SNHLY and FYNNEI. The V end was cut by 10 bases, the J end by 10 bases, with 16 bases between. This CDR3 has 11 amino acids. The CDR3 nucleotides read TGTGCCACAGGAACAGGAATTAGAGCTTTCTTT. It specifies CATGTGIRAFF. Full variable domain (missing parts from reference TRBV2 and TRBJ1-1): EPEVTQTPSHQVTQMGQEVILRCVPISNHLYFYWYRQILGQKVEFLVSFYNNEISEKSEIFDDQFSVERPDGSNFTLKIRSTKLEDSAMYFCATGTGIRAFFGQGTRLTVV.

The CDR3 DNA reads TGTGCCAGCAGCTTATATGGAATCGGACGCAGGGCAGATACGCAGTATTTT. This sequence encodes CASSLYGIGRRADTQYF. The chain employs TRBV11-2 and TRBJ2-3; possible D gene TRBD1, 5 bases. V dropped 2 bases and J dropped 4 bases, with 19 bases sitting between them. Germline CDR1 reads SGHAT; CDR2 reads FQNNGV. The CDR3 is 17 amino acids.

There are a few counts of this clone. Other DNA sequences from this sample encode an identical CDR3 as well. V and J are TRBV7-8 and TRBJ2-5; tentative D call: TRBD1 (6 bases). Trimming stripped 5 bases from V and 4 bases from J, with 11 bases between. Germline CDR1 reads SGHVS; CDR2 reads FQNEAQ. The CDR3 is made up of 13 amino acids. The CDR3 nucleotides are TGTGCCAGCAGCCCGGGACAAGGAGAGACCCAGTACTTC. As protein: CASSPGQGETQYF.

This sequence joins TRBV19 and TRBJ2-2; D is ambiguous. Germline CDR1 and CDR2: LNHDA and SQIVND (reference sequence). The V and J ends lost 3 bases and 0 bases respectively, with 8 bases between them. This CDR3 has 15 residues. The CDR3: CASSIAPANTGELFF. DNA of the CDR3: TGTGCCAGTAGTATTGCCCCAGCGAACACCGGGGAGCTGTTTTTT.

This chain uses TRBV6-1 with TRBJ2-3, with TRBD2 matching 11 bases. V dropped 2 bases and J dropped 5; count of bases not matched to a gene: 9. CDR3 size: 17 residues. CDR1 and CDR2 (germline): MNHNS, SASEGT. CDR3 region: CASSEYLAGGGKDTQYF. In nucleotides, the CDR3 is TGTGCCAGCAGTGAATATCTAGCGGGGGGTGGTAAAGATACGCAGTATTTT.

V gene TRBV5-1 combines with J gene TRBJ2-5; D call uncertain. CDR1 is SGHRS and CDR2 is YFSETQ in the germline V gene. This CDR3 region has 15 residues. Trimming shortened V by 4 bases and J by 1 base, and 14 bases separated the two germline ends. The CDR3 protein is CASSEIGQPQETQYF. CDR3 bases: TGCGCCAGCAGCGAGATTGGGCAGCCCCAAGAGACCCAGTACTTC.

This clone was recorded only once. The chain recombines TRBV7-2 with TRBJ2-3; unclear D gene. The CDR3 runs 13 residues. Trimming pared 3 bases from V and 1 base from J, leaving 5 bases between. Germline assignment: CDR1 SGHTA and CDR2 FQGNSA. The CDR3 loop reads CASSFTGTDTQYF. The CDR3 DNA reads TGTGCCAGCAGCTTTACGGGCACAGATACGCAGTATTTT.

The rearrangement joins TRBV7-2 to TRBJ2-2; the D is unclear. From germline, CDR1 is SGHTA and CDR2 FQGNSA. This CDR3 is 13 amino acids long. Trimming shortened V by 7 bases and J by 3 bases, and 9 bases separated the two germline ends. Here the CDR3 DNA reads TGTGCCAGCAATTTTCGAGACACCGGGGAGCTGTTTTTT. Encoded protein: CASNFRDTGELFF.